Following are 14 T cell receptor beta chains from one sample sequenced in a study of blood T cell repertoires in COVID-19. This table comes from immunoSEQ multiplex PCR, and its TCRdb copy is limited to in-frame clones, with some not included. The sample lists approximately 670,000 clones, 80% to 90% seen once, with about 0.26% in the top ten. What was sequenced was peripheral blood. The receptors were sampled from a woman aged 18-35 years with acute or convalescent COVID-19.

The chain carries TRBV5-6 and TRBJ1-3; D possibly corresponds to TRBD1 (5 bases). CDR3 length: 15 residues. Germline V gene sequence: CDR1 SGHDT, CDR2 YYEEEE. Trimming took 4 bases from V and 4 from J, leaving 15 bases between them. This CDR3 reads CASSLPGHGGNTIYF. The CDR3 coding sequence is TGTGCCAGCAGCCTTCCTGGACACGGGGGAAACACCATATATTTT.

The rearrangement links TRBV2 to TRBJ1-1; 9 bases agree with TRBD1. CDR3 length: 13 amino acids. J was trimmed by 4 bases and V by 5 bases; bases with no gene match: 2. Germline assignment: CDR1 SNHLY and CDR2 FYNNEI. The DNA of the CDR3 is TGTGCCAGCAGTACAGGGGGCCTCACTGAAGCTTTCTTT. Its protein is CASSTGGLTEAFF.

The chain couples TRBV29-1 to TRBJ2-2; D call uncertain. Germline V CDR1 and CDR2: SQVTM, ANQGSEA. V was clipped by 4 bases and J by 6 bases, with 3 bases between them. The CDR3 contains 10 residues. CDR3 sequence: CSVASGELFF. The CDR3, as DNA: TGCAGCGTTGCGTCCGGGGAGCTGTTTTTT.

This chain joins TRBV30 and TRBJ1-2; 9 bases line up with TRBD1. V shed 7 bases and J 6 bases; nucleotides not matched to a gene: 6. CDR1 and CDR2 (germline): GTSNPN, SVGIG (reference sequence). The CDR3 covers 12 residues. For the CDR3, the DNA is TGTGCCTTAAGGGACAGGGTTAATGGCTACACCTTC. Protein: CALRDRVNGYTF.

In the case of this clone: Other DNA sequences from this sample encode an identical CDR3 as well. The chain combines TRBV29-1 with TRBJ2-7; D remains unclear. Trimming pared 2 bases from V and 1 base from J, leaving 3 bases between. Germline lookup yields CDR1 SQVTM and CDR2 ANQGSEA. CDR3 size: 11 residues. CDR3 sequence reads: CSVEQSYEQYF. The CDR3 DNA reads TGCAGCGTTGAACAGTCCTACGAGCAGTACTTC.

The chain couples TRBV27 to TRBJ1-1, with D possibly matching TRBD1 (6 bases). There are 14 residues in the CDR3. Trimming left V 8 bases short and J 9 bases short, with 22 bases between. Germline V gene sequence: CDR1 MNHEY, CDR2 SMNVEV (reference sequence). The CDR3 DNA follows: TGTGCCAGCGGACGGGACACGGCGACTCGTAAAGCTTTCTTT. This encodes CASGRDTATRKAFF.

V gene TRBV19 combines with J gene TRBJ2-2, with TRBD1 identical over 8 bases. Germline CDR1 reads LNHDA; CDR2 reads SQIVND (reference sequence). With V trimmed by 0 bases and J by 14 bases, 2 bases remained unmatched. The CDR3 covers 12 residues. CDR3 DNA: TGTGCCAGTAGTATAGAGGGACAGGCCCTGTTTTTT. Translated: CASSIEGQALFF.

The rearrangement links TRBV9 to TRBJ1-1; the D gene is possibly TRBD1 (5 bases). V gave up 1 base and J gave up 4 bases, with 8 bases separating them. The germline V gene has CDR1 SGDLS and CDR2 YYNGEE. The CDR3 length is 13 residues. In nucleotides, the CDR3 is TGTGCCAGCAGCGTAAGGGGTTCCACTGAAGCTTTCTTT. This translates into CASSVRGSTEAFF. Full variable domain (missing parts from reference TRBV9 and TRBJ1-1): DSGVTQTPKHLITATGQRVTLRCSPRSGDLSVYWYQQSLDQGLQFLIQYYNGEERAKGNILERFSAQQFPDLHSELNLSSLELGDSALYFCASSVRGSTEAFFGQGTRLTVV.

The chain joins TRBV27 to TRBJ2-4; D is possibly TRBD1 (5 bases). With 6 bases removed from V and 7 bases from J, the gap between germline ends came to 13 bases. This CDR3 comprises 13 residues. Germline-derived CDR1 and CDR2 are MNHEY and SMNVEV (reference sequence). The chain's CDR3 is CASRRRVENIQYF. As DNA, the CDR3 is TGTGCCAGCAGACGCAGGGTCGAGAACATTCAGTACTTC.

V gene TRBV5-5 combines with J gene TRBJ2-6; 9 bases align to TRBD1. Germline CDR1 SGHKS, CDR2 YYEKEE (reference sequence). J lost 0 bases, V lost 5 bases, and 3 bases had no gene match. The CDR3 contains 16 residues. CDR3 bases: TGTGCCAGCAGGAGGGACAGGGCCTCTGGGGCCAACGTCCTGACTTTC. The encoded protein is CASRRDRASGANVLTF.

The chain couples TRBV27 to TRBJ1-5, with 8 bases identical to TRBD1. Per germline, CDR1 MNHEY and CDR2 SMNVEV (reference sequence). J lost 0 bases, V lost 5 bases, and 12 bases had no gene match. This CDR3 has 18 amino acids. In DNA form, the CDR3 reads TGTGCCAGCAGTGGACACAGGGGGGGCGGGAATAGCAATCAGCCCCAGCATTTT. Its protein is CASSGHRGGGNSNQPQHF.

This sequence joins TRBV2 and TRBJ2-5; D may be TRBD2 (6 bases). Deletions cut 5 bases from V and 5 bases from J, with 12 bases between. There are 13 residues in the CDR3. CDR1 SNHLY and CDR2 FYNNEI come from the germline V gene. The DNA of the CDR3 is TGTGCCAGCAGTCAGGGTCGGGGGGAGACCCAGTACTTC. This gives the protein CASSQGRGETQYF.

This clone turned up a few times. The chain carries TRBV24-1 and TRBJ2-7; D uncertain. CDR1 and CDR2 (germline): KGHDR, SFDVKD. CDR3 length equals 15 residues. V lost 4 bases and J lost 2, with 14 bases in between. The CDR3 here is CATSDPNSFPYEQYF. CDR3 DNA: TGTGCCACCAGTGACCCGAACAGTTTTCCCTACGAGCAGTACTTC.

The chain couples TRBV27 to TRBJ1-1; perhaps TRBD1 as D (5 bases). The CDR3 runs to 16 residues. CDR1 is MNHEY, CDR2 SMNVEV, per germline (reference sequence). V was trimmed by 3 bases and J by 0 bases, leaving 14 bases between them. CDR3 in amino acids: CASSLGGAVMNTEAFF. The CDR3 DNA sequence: TGTGCCAGCAGTTTGGGAGGGGCCGTTATGAACACTGAAGCTTTCTTT.